This T cell receptor beta chain was identified in a study of cytomegalovirus exposure and HLA in healthy donors. Researchers ran the PCR with 60 Vbeta and 13 Jbeta primers. Here immunoSEQ multiplex PCR was the method, and the copy in TCRdb shows in-frame clones only, minus some. This table holds over 150,000 clones, 60% to 80% found once. V shed 2 bases, J shed 3 bases, and the junction held 11 bases outside the gene matches. CDR3 size: 16 residues. From germline, CDR1 is SQVTM and CDR2 ANQGSEA. The chain couples TRBV29-1 to TRBJ2-7, with 9 bases aligning to TRBD2. The sequenced material came from PBMCs. This TCR derives from a woman aged 18-29 years in good health and CMV-seronegative. In DNA, the CDR3 is TGCAGCGTTGAATTTTTGGGTCTAGCGGGATACTACGAGCAGTACTTC. Its translation is CSVEFLGLAGYYEQYF.